These 24 T cell receptor beta chains were all obtained from the same sample, sequenced in a study of shared clonotypes between healthy human individuals. Generated by immunoSEQ multiplex PCR, the TCRdb table keeps only in-frame clones and is missing some. The sample consists of hundreds of thousands of clones, less than 80% of them appearing once. Sample: memory CD4+ T cells sorted from blood. Subset described: CD45RA-negative fraction. Source of these receptors: a woman aged 25-40 years in good health.

The gene calls are TRBV28 and TRBJ1-3; D is undetermined. Germline V gives CDR1 MDHEN, CDR2 SYDVKM. V was trimmed by 7 bases and J by 0 bases, leaving 10 bases between them. The CDR3 runs to 14 residues. CDR3 DNA sequence: TGTGCCAGCACCACCGGTTTCTCTGGAAACACCATATATTTT. This sequence encodes CASTTGFSGNTIYF.

The chain has TRBV7-2 and TRBJ2-5, with 9 positions matching TRBD1. Germline assignment: CDR1 SGHTA and CDR2 FQGNSA. J lost 4 bases, V lost 5 bases, and 8 bases had no gene match. The CDR3 totals 15 residues. CDR3 in amino acids: CASSAPGQGVETQYF. CDR3 in DNA: TGTGCCAGCAGCGCCCCGGGACAGGGAGTAGAGACCCAGTACTTC.

The sample holds one count of this clone. The V and J genes are TRBV27 and TRBJ2-7; no clear D gene. V lost 3 bases and J lost 3, with 12 bases in between. Germline V gene data show CDR1 as MNHEY and CDR2 as SMNVEV (reference sequence). The CDR3 loop spans 14 amino acids. The CDR3 loop reads CASSLSPHIYEQYF. In nucleotides, the CDR3 is TGTGCCAGCAGTTTGTCTCCACACATCTACGAGCAGTACTTC.

Only a few counts were recorded for this clone. The rearrangement joins TRBV19 to TRBJ2-1; D may correspond to TRBD1 or TRBD2 (5 bases each). From germline, CDR1 is LNHDA and CDR2 SQIVND (reference sequence). The CDR3 is 14 amino acids. V lost 4 bases to trimming and J lost 8 bases, with 15 bases between them. CDR3 loop: CASSTGRPVDEQFF. For the CDR3, the DNA is TGTGCCAGTAGTACGGGACGGCCTGTGGATGAGCAGTTCTTC.

This clone has at least ten counts. The chain links TRBV27 to TRBJ2-7, with 14 bases aligning to TRBD2. In germline, CDR1 is MNHEY, CDR2 SMNVEV (reference sequence). The CDR3 has 19 residues. Trimming at V came to 7 bases and at J to 6 bases, leaving 20 bases not matched to a gene. In DNA form, the CDR3 reads TGTGCCAGCACCCCCGACAGCGGACTAGCGGGAGGTAACCCCGCCGAGCAGTACTTC. Its protein product is CASTPDSGLAGGNPAEQYF.

The chain employs TRBV28 and TRBJ1-2; D possibly corresponds to TRBD1 (5 bases). The CDR3 is 12 amino acids. The V gene's germline CDR1 is MDHEN and CDR2 SYDVKM. V dropped 10 bases and J dropped 8 bases, with 17 bases sitting between them. CDR3 coding DNA: TGTGCCACCTACTGGGGGGAGGGCGGCTACACCTTC. Its protein is CATYWGEGGYTF.

This chain links TRBV7-9 with TRBJ2-1; maybe TRBD1 (6 bases). The CDR3 has 12 amino acids. CDR1 is SEHNR and CDR2 is FQNEAQ in the germline V gene (reference sequence). The germline V and J ends were trimmed by 1 base and 15 bases, with 13 bases remaining between them. The CDR3 DNA is TGTGCCAGCAGCTTAGGGGACACTGCCTGGTTCTTC. Its translation is CASSLGDTAWFF.

Notes on this clone: The same CDR3 can be traced to other DNA sequences in this sample. The rearrangement links TRBV2 to TRBJ2-1; the match to TRBD2 covers 7 bases. This CDR3 has 11 residues. Germline CDR1 is SNHLY and CDR2 is FYNNEI. Trimming took 6 bases from V and 9 from J; bases not matched to a gene: 2. The CDR3 reads CASRREGEQFF. In nucleotides, the CDR3 is TGTGCCAGCAGGAGGGAGGGTGAGCAGTTCTTC.

This chain links TRBV10-3 with TRBJ1-2; the match to TRBD1 covers 7 bases. Germline CDR1 is ENHRY and CDR2 is SYGVKD. The CDR3 length is 17 residues. V lost 3 bases to trimming and J lost 1 base; unmatched junction nucleotides: 11. CDR3: CAISDRHRGQLNYGYTF. The CDR3 DNA reads TGTGCCATCAGTGATCGCCACAGGGGCCAGCTTAACTATGGCTACACCTTC.

The chain has TRBV6-5 and TRBJ1-4, with TRBD1 matching over 7 bases. CDR1 is MNHEY, CDR2 SVGAGI, per germline. With 6 bases clipped from V and 4 bases from J, the junction kept 8 bases outside the gene matches. CDR3 length equals 15 residues. The CDR3 reads CASRAQGELNEKLFF. For the CDR3, the DNA is TGTGCCAGCAGGGCGCAGGGGGAGCTTAATGAAAAACTGTTTTTT.

This clone was recorded a few times. This chain uses TRBV5-1 with TRBJ2-7; no definite D call. Trimming took off 0 bases at V and 7 bases at J, with 17 bases between the two ends. Germline V lookup: CDR1 SGHRS, CDR2 YFSETQ. The CDR3 has 15 residues. The CDR3 nucleotides are TGCGCCAGCAGCTTGGGCTTTGAAGGGTGGGTTGAGCAGTACTTC. This gives the protein CASSLGFEGWVEQYF.

The chain recombines TRBV5-4 with TRBJ1-2; 8 positions agree with TRBD1. Trimming removed 4 bases from V and 8 bases from J; junction bases left unmatched: 7. The CDR3 runs 13 residues. Per the germline V gene, CDR1 is SGHNT and CDR2 is YYREEE (reference sequence). CDR3 amino acids: CASSKDRAAGYTF. CDR3 nucleotides: TGTGCCAGCAGCAAGGACAGGGCGGCCGGCTACACCTTC.

The chain is built from TRBV14 and TRBJ2-5; weak D call: TRBD2 (6 bases). The V end lost 4 bases, the J end lost 3 bases, and 12 bases lay between the germline ends. The CDR3 runs 14 residues. CDR1 is SGHDN and CDR2 is FVKESK in the germline V gene. This chain's CDR3 is CASSPLGGKETQYF. DNA of the CDR3: TGTGCCAGCAGCCCCCTCGGGGGAAAAGAGACCCAGTACTTC.

The V and J genes are TRBV14 and TRBJ2-7; 8 bases are a match to TRBD1. V gave up 4 bases and J gave up 4 bases; unmatched junction bases: 15. Germline CDR1 is SGHDN and CDR2 is FVKESK. The CDR3 has 17 amino acids. The CDR3 reads CASSLLLDRDGSYEQYF. In DNA, the CDR3 is TGTGCCAGCAGCCTTCTCTTGGACAGGGATGGATCTTACGAGCAGTACTTC.

The chain has TRBV2 and TRBJ2-1, with 14 positions matching TRBD2. Germline CDR1 and CDR2: SNHLY and FYNNEI. With 6 bases clipped from V and 6 bases from J, the junction kept 4 bases outside the gene matches. There are 15 residues in the CDR3. CDR3 DNA sequence: TGTGCCAGCAGAACCGGACTAGCGGGAGGCAATGAGCAGTTCTTC. Encoded protein: CASRTGLAGGNEQFF.

The V and J genes are TRBV6-6 and TRBJ2-1; D unresolved. The V end was cut by 2 bases, the J end by 6 bases, with 8 bases between. Germline-derived CDR1 and CDR2 are MNHNY and SVGAGI (reference sequence). CDR3 length: 13 amino acids. The CDR3 here is CASSYGLSNEQFF. The DNA of the CDR3 is TGTGCCAGCAGTTACGGGCTAAGCAATGAGCAGTTCTTC.

The CDR3, as DNA: TGTGCCAGCAGTCCCGCACGCGGGAGTTACGGCGAGCAGTACTTC. Translating it yields CASSPARGSYGEQYF. The gene calls are TRBV6-4 and TRBJ2-7; 7 bases are shared with TRBD2. Trimming at V came to 5 bases and at J to 6 bases, leaving 13 bases not matched to a gene. Germline V CDR1 and CDR2: MRHNA, SNTAGT. This CDR3 has 15 amino acids.

This rearrangement joins TRBV14 to TRBJ1-1; D unclear. Germline V CDR1 and CDR2: SGHDN, FVKESK. V lost 5 bases and J 3 bases, leaving 10 bases between the germline ends. This CDR3 is 13 amino acids long. CDR3 region: CASSYSRDTEAFF. The CDR3 DNA reads TGTGCCAGCAGCTACTCAAGGGACACTGAAGCTTTCTTT.

This clone has a handful of counts. This chain links TRBV28 with TRBJ2-7, with D maybe TRBD2 (5 bases). Between the trimmed V and J ends, which lost 4 bases and 1 base, there was a span of 17 bases. The CDR3 extends over 16 amino acids. Germline V gene data show CDR1 as MDHEN and CDR2 as SYDVKM. The CDR3 loop is CASSSHLPGFSYEQYF. The CDR3 nucleotides are TGTGCCAGCAGTTCCCATCTTCCGGGATTTTCCTACGAGCAGTACTTC.

The rearrangement joins TRBV28 to TRBJ2-1, with D tentatively TRBD2 (5 bases). The V gene lost 5 bases and the J gene lost 8 bases, with 16 bases spanning the gap. The CDR3 is 14 residues long. Germline CDR1 is MDHEN and CDR2 is SYDVKM. The CDR3 DNA sequence: TGTGCCAGCAGTCCGCGGCGAGGGAGCTATGAGCAGTTCTTC. Its translation: CASSPRRGSYEQFF.

The J gene is TRBJ2-3, the V gene TRBV29-1; 12 bases align to TRBD2. Germline V lookup: CDR1 SQVTM, CDR2 ANQGSEA. After removal of 6 bases from V and 6 bases from J, the junction contained 7 bases not matched to a gene. The CDR3 totals 14 residues. The CDR3 protein is CSVRTSGRKDTQYF. The CDR3 DNA reads as TGCAGCGTCCGTACTAGCGGGAGGAAGGATACGCAGTATTTT.

The chain employs TRBV2 and TRBJ1-5; D call uncertain. Looked up from germline, CDR1 is SNHLY and CDR2 is FYNNEI. The V end was cut by 7 bases, the J end by 5 bases, with 12 bases between. The CDR3 sequence is 13 residues long. The DNA for the CDR3 is TGTGCCAGCAATGCACAGATCGATCAGCCCCAGCATTTT. It encodes CASNAQIDQPQHF.

The chain carries TRBV28 and TRBJ1-1; D unresolved. The CDR3 is made up of 11 amino acids. Germline assignment: CDR1 MDHEN and CDR2 SYDVKM. Trimming shortened V by 5 bases and J by 8 bases, and 9 bases separated the two germline ends. CDR3 bases: TGTGCCAGCAGTCAAGACTTGGAAGCTTTCTTT. Its translation is CASSQDLEAFF.

This clone was detected only a few times. Other DNA sequences of this sample code for an identical CDR3. The chain joins TRBV2 to TRBJ2-3, with 11 bases matching TRBD2. Germline CDR1 and CDR2: SNHLY and FYNNEI. The V and J ends lost 7 bases and 0 bases, in that order; junction bases with no gene match: 3. There are 15 residues in the CDR3. This CDR3 is CASTRLAGSTDTQYF. The CDR3 coding sequence is TGTGCCAGCACCCGACTAGCGGGAAGCACAGATACGCAGTATTTT.